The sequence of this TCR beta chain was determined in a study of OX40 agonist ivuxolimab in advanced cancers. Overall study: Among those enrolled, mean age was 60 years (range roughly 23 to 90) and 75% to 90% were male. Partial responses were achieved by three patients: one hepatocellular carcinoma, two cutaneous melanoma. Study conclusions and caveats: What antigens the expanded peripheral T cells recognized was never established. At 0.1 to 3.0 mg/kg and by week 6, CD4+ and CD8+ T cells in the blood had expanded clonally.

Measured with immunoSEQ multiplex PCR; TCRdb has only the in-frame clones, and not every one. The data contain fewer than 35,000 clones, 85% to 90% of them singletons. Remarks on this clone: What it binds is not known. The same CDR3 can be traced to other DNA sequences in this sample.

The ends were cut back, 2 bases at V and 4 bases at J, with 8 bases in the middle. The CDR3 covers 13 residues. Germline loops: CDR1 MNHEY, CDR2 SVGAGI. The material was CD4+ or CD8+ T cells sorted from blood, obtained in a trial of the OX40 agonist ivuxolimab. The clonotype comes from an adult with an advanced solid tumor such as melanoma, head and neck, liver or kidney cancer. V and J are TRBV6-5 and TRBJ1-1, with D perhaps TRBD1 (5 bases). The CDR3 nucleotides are TGTGCCAGCAGTTACGGGGGGTTCACTGAAGCTTTCTTT. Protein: CASSYGGFTEAFF.